This T cell receptor (beta chain) was sequenced in a study of vaccination and CD4 T cells after COVID-19 (dated by TCRdb to between 2022 and 2023). As for the study more broadly: Convalescent patients had a positive SARS-CoV-2 result on nasal swab PCR, and of these patients, some 10 had mild disease and one had severe disease. Culture stimuli were overlapping spike peptide pools from SARS-CoV-2 and from the common cold coronaviruses HCoV-NL63, HCoV-OC43 and HCoV-229E. Each participant got two doses of either the Pfizer-BioNTech BNT162b2 vaccine (n=8) or the Moderna mRNA-1273 vaccine (n=2). Six males and four females were included in the convalescent cohort, with two Hispanic individuals, seven Caucasians, two Asians and one multiracial person represented. Post-vaccine blood samples were obtained a median of approximately 74 days after the second vaccine dose, with a range of roughly 13 to 250 days. Post-COVID blood samples from convalescent patients were collected a median of about 100 days after diagnosis, with a range of roughly 35 to 161 days. In around nine COVID-19 convalescent patients and a handful of infection-naive healthy vaccine recipients, the spike-specific CD4+ TCR repertoire before mRNA vaccination was compared with the repertoire after mRNA vaccination. Control cultures used a CEFX viral epitope pool as positive control, an HIV-1 Nef peptide pool as negative control, or no peptide.

The library came from PCR. At the Johns Hopkins FTIC core, DNA from the cultured CD4+ T cells underwent TCR sequencing with the Oncomine TCR Beta short-read assay. The QIAamp micro DNA kit was used to extract genomic DNA from the cultured CD4+ T cells. Oncomine TCR Beta libraries made from cultured CD4+ T cells were pooled using unique dual indexes and sequenced on an Illumina iSeq 100. In the original analysis: Non-productive sequences were removed, and CDR3s that did not start with C, did not end with F or W, or were shorter than 7 amino acids were discarded. The MANAFEST web application identified antigen-specific clonotypes by comparing peptide-stimulated wells against reference wells and other culture wells. Positive clones required FDR below 0.05, an odds ratio above 5, and productive frequency above 0.1% in at least two of three replicate wells. Clonotypes that were significantly expanded in both SARS-CoV-2 spike wells and at least one common cold coronavirus spike condition were defined as cross-reactive. Levenshtein distances (stringdist) and unrooted phylogenetic trees (ape) in R version 3.6.1 were used to assess CDR3 homology. TCRdb cleaned the public reads at Q25 with fastp, built clones with MiXCR and kept in-frame beta chains. For every CDR3 protein sequence, its rows merge into one entry that carries the most common genes and DNA. TCRdb's processing, not the authors' own work, is the source of the V and J calls. Across this sample there are 11,000 to 15,000 distinct CDR3 sequences, with roughly 30% seen only once. The ten largest make up more than 8.5% of the sample.

A note on this clonotype: This receptor's antigen is unknown. No much larger clone is present one base from it, and per-base qualities are unavailable.

What the research found in general, with its limitations: An increase in the median number of SARS-CoV-2-reactive clonotypes from around 20 after infection to 35 to 40 after vaccination was observed, but the change was not found to be significant. Among the post-vaccine SARS-CoV-2-reactive clones in convalescent patients, a median about 89% showed up only after vaccination, which suggests vaccine-specific priming. The number of convalescent patients in the study was relatively small, and the study did not examine early timepoints following natural infection. Nearly all vaccine-specific clones in convalescent patients (304 of 307) were mono-reactive for SARS-CoV-2 spike rather than cross-reactive with common cold coronaviruses.

Sample treatment or condition, as interpreted from the label and publication: roughly ten-day PBMC culture with coronavirus spike peptide pools or control peptides (ViraFEST assay). The study used the ViraFEST assay, which expanded antigen-specific T cells with peptide pools and then identified expanded clonotypes by TCR sequencing. Positive SARS-CoV-2 PCR tests in the convalescent patients dated from March to December 2020, before Alpha, Beta and Delta variants emerged in the United States. Each well held around 2 million PBMCs cultured in IMDM containing around 5% human AB serum and approximately 9.8 IU/ml IL-2, with around 9.2 ug/ml peptide pools added. Half of the culture medium was replaced with fresh IL-2-containing medium on days 3 and 7. After approximately 10 days of culture, CD4+ T cells were isolated by negative selection using the EasySep CD4+ T cell isolation kit. Ficoll-Paque Plus gradient centrifugation was used to isolate PBMCs from whole blood, and the isolated PBMCs were then either used fresh or cryopreserved at -140C. Culture conditions were generally each tested in triplicate wells.

CDR1 and CDR2 are read off the germline V gene (reference sequence) as SSHAT and FNYEAQ. Including the terminal cysteine and phenylalanine, the CDR3 comprises 15 residues. This entry keeps only the CDR3 DNA: 45 bases, framed from base 1. Between the V and J ends, shortened by 5 bases and 4 bases respectively, the junction contains 14 bases. The receptor comes from a human donor who had recovered from COVID-19. The chain links TRBV7-7 with TRBJ2-2; the D gene may be TRBD1 or TRBD2, since each aligns over 5 bases. Source: CD4+ T cells from blood, cultured in vitro, taken after SARS-CoV-2 vaccination. The sequenced DNA is TGTGCCAGCAGCCCGTCTAGGGACCTCACCGGGGAGCTGTTTTTT. Its protein reads: CASSPSRDLTGELFF.